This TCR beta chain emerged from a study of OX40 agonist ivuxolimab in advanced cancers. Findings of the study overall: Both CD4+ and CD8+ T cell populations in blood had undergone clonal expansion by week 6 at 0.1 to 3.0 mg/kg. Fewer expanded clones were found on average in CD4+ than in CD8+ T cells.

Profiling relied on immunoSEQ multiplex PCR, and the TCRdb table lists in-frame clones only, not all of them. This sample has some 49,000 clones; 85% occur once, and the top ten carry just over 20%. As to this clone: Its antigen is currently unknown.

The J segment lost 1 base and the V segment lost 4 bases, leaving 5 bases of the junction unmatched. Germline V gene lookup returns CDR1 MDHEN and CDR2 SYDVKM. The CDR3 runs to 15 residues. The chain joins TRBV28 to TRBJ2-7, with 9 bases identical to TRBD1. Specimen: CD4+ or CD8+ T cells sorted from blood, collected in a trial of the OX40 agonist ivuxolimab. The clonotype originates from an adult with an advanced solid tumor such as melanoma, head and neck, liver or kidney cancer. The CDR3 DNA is TGTGCCAGCAGTTCTCGGGACAGGGAATCCTACGAGCAGTACTTC. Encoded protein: CASSSRDRESYEQYF.